Listed here is a single T cell receptor beta chain. Its antigen is currently unknown. After autologous stem cell transplantation all patients relapsed, and prior brentuximab vedotin exposure differed between cohorts. Repertoires were generated with immunoSEQ multiplex PCR, while TCRdb's copy carries only in-frame clones and drops some. Of about 36,000 clones listed, 69% are singletons. The sample comes from a study of PD-1 blockade in classical Hodgkin lymphoma. Study context: The nivolumab dose that patients received was 3 mg/kg, given intravenously every 2 weeks. Study-wide results and caveats: Baseline diversity resembling that of newly diagnosed patients was seen in complete responders.

The sample consisted of peripheral blood mononuclear cells (PBMCs), taken before the second cycle of nivolumab. The clonotype was recovered from a human donor with classical Hodgkin lymphoma.

CDR3 sequence (DNA): TGCGCCAGCAGCCAAGTGGGATACAGGGGAGACTATGGCTACACCTTC. Translation gives CASSQVGYRGDYGYTF. The chain joins TRBV4-1 to TRBJ1-2; 7 nucleotides match TRBD1. CDR1 MGHRA and CDR2 YSYEKL come from the germline V gene. With 1 base clipped from V and 3 bases from J, the junction kept 8 bases outside the gene matches. The CDR3 runs 16 residues.